This entry lists 6 T cell receptor beta chains sequenced from one sample in a study of blood T cells in healthy people across ages. Primers used in a second PCR of roughly 7 to 12 cycles were a sample-barcoded 5' primer and a J-beta primer mix. Via MiXCR, TCRdb re-called the 5' RACE reads, giving one row per CDR3 protein. The sample contains about 800,000 distinct CDR3 sequences, more than 20% of which appear only once. The sample was also linked to a second study, of T cells of mothers and their children.

The material sequenced was blood. All receptors derive from a boy younger than 18 in good health.

A few counts support this clonotype. The V call is TRBV27, the J call TRBJ2-5, with 9 bases that match TRBD1. The last part of the DNA fits TRBJ2-7 better; the J call may be wrong. This CDR3 has 15 amino acids. CDR1 is MNHEY, CDR2 SMNVEV, per germline (reference sequence). The CDR3 protein is CASSLSTGQGYEQYF. The DNA of the CDR3 is TGTGCCAGCAGTTTATCTACGGGACAGGGATACGAGCAGTACTTC.

This clonotype was seen a handful of times. This chain connects TRBV15 to TRBJ1-3, with 10 bases fitting TRBD1. J gave up 4 bases and V 0 bases, and 12 bases lay outside the gene matches. CDR1 and CDR2 (germline): LNHNV, YYDKDF (reference sequence). This CDR3 comprises 19 residues. CDR3 DNA: TGTGCCACCAGCAGAGATCGGCGACTTGGGACAGGGGAAGGAAACACCATATATTTT. Its translation: CATSRDRRLGTGEGNTIYF.

This sequence joins TRBV9 and TRBJ1-1; possible D gene TRBD1, 5 bases. Germline V gives CDR1 SGDLS, CDR2 YYNGEE. V was cut by 3 bases and J by 0 bases, with 15 bases left in between. The CDR3 runs 16 residues. CDR3 bases: TGTGCCAGCAGCGACTCGTGGGGGAGGATGAACACTGAAGCTTTCTTT. Encoded protein: CASSDSWGRMNTEAFF.

This clonotype appeared a few times. The chain joins TRBV2 to TRBJ2-2; 11 bases agree with TRBD2. The V gene end was trimmed by 6 bases and the J gene end by 4 bases; junction bases not matched to a gene: 4. The CDR3 is 15 residues long. Germline assignment: CDR1 SNHLY and CDR2 FYNNEI. This CDR3 is CASSVGTSGTGELFF. As DNA, the CDR3 is TGTGCCAGCAGCGTCGGGACTAGCGGCACCGGGGAGCTGTTTTTT.

In its sample, this clonotype was seen a few times. The chain has TRBV15 and TRBJ2-1, with TRBD2 identical over 7 bases. Germline CDR1 is LNHNV and CDR2 is YYDKDF (reference sequence). The CDR3 extends over 19 amino acids. Trimming at V came to 5 bases and at J to 0 bases, leaving 16 bases not matched to a gene. This CDR3 is CATSPYPSGLSPSYNEQFF. CDR3 sequence (DNA): TGTGCCACCAGCCCCTATCCTAGCGGACTTAGCCCCTCCTACAATGAGCAGTTCTTC.

This clonotype was seen a few times. This chain joins TRBV12-3 or TRBV12-4 and TRBJ2-1; possible D gene TRBD1, 6 bases. Trimming left V 8 bases short and J 0 bases short, with 11 bases between. This CDR3 spans 14 amino acids. CDR3 sequence (DNA): TGTGCCAGCCTTGGACAGCCCTCCTACAATGAGCAGTTCTTC. It specifies CASLGQPSYNEQFF.